This paragraph covers one TCR beta chain sequence. All enrollees were about 18 to 100 years old and from 20 to 25 US areas. Cohort allocation depended upon clinical history that participants reported. Trimming stripped 3 bases from V and 2 bases from J, with 15 bases between. The germline gives CDR1 SGHNT, CDR2 YYREEE (reference sequence). The CDR3 is made up of 17 amino acids. The data stem from a study of blood T cell repertoires in COVID-19. Overall study context: Some COVID-19 samples were acute and others convalescent; all came from the United States, Italy and Spain.

Original processing notes: Researchers report that nucleated cell counts were estimated from reference gene primer amplification. Produced via immunoSEQ multiplex PCR; TCRdb's table is partial and in-frame only. For V, J and clone size, that table is used; D and trimming come from the DNA. The table has around 300,000 clones, 80% to 90% seen once. The sample taken for sequencing was PBMCs or T cells enriched from blood (not recorded which). The receptor comes from a man aged 30 to 45 who had recovered from COVID-19. This chain uses TRBV5-4 with TRBJ1-6, with D maybe TRBD1 (5 bases). The CDR3 is CASSSLMAGTYNSPLHF. CDR3 nucleotides: TGTGCCAGCAGCTCCCTTATGGCAGGGACCTATAATTCACCCCTCCACTTT.